This entry describes one TCR beta chain. Antigen specificity is unknown. Second-dose timings of about 4 or about 12 weeks were pooled. The sample comes from a study of T cell responses to AZD1222 COVID-19 vaccine. Here immunoSEQ multiplex PCR was the method, and the copy in TCRdb shows in-frame clones only, minus some. The table records about 120,000 clones, about 91% of them present only once. Whole-study results and caveats: The study identified only five to seven AZD1222 recipients as seropositive at baseline. Repertoire samples came only from after the peak T cell response.

This receptor was identified in an adult who received the AZD1222 COVID-19 vaccine. This material consisted of peripheral blood, taken 28 days after the second AZD1222 dose.

The CDR3 spells CAWSTGTSGRDREQYF. The CDR3 DNA is TGTGCCTGGAGCACCGGGACTAGCGGGAGAGATCGCGAGCAGTACTTC. V is TRBV30 and J is TRBJ2-7; 14 bases fit TRBD2. CDR3 length equals 16 residues. Per germline, CDR1 GTSNPN and CDR2 SVGIG (reference sequence). The ends lost 3 bases at V and 6 bases at J; junction bases unmatched: 10.